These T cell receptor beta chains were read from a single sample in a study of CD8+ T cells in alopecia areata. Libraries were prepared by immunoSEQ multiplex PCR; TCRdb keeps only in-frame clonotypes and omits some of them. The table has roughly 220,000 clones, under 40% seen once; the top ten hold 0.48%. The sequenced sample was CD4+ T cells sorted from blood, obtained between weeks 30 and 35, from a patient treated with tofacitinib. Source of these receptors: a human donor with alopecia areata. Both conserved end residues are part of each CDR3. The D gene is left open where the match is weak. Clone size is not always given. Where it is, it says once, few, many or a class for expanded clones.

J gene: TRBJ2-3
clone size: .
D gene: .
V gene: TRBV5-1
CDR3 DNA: TGCGCCAGCAGCTTGGGCGGCAGGGTGCCAGATACGCAGTATTTT
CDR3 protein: CASSLGGRVPDTQYF

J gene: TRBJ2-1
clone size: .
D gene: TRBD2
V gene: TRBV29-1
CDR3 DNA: TGCAGCGTTAAAGGGACTAGCGCTAGGGAGCAGTTCTTC
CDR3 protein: CSVKGTSAREQFF

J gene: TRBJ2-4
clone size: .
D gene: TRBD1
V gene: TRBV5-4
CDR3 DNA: TGTGCCAGCAGTCGCGGGTCCGGGACAGGGGACGCCATTCAGTACTTC
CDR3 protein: CASSRGSGTGDAIQYF

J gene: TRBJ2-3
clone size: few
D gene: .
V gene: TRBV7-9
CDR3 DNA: TGTGCCAGCAGCTTTGGACAGCCCGGCACAGATACGCAGTATTTT
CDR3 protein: CASSFGQPGTDTQYF

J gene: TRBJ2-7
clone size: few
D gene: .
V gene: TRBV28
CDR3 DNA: TGTGCCAGCAGTTTAGGTCGGTTGGAGTCCGAGCAGTACTTC
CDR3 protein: CASSLGRLESEQYF

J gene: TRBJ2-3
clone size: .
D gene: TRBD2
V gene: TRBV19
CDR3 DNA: TGTGCCAGTAGTATGTTGGTAGCGGGAGCTGGAGATACGCAGTATTTT
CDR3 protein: CASSMLVAGAGDTQYF

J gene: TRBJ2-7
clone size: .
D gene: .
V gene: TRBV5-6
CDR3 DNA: TGTGCCAGCAGCTATACCTACGAGCAGTACTTC
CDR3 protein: CASSYTYEQYF

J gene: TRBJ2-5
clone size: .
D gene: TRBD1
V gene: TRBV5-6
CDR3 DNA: TGTGCCAGCAGCCAGACGGGACAGGCTAACCAAGAGACCCAGTACTTC
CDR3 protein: CASSQTGQANQETQYF

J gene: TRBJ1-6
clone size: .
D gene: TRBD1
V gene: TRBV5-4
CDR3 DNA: TGTGCCAGCAGACCCGGGACAGGGTATAATTCACCCCTCCACTTT
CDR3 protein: CASRPGTGYNSPLHF

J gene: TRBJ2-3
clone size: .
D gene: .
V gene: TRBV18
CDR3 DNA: TGTGCCAGCTCACCGGGACATAGGGGTGATACGCAGTATTTT
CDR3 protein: CASSPGHRGDTQYF

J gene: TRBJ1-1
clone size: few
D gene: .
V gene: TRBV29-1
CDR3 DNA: TGCAGCGTTGGAACAGTTCTGAACACTGAAGCTTTCTTT
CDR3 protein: CSVGTVLNTEAFF

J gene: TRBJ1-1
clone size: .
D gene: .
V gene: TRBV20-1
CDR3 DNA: TGCAGTGCTAGAGAAAGTAGTGAAGCTTTCTTT
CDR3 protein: CSARESSEAFF

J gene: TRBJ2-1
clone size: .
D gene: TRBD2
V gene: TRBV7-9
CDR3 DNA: TGTGCCAGCAGCTTAGGTAGAACTAGCGGGAGCGATGAGCAGTTCTTC
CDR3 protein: CASSLGRTSGSDEQFF

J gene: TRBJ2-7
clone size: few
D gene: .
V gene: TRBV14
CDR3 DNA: TGTGCCAGCAGCCAAAAGCGCAGCTCCTACGAGCAGTACTTC
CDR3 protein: CASSQKRSSYEQYF

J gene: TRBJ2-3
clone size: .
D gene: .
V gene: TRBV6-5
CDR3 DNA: TGTGCCAGCAGTTACTCTCGTACGGCCGGGGCAGATACGCAGTATTTT
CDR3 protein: CASSYSRTAGADTQYF

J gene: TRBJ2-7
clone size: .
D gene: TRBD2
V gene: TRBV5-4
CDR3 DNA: TGTGCCAGCAGCTTGGACTCTAGCGGGGGCCGCGAGCAGTACTTC
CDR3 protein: CASSLDSSGGREQYF

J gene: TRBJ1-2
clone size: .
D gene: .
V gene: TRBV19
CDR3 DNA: TGTGCCAGTAACGGAGGGGGAGCGTCCGGAGGCTACACCTTC
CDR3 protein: CASNGGGASGGYTF

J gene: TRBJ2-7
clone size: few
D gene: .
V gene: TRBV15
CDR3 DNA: TGTGCCACCAGCAGAGATCTGGCCGAGGGGGAGCAGTACTTC
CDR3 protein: CATSRDLAEGEQYF

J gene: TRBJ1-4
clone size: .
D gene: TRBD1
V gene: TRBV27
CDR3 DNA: TGTGCCAGCGGCCATCCCGGACAGGGTGTAAATGAAAAACTGTTTTTT
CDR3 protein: CASGHPGQGVNEKLFF

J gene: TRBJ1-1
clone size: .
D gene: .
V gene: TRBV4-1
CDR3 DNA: TGCGCCAGCAGCCAAGCGCTTCGCGGGGGATTGAACACTGAAGCTTTCTTT
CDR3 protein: CASSQALRGGLNTEAFF

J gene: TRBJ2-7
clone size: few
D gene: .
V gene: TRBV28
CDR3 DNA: TGTGCCAGCACCACCGGGGGCCTTTCCTACGAGCAGTACTTC
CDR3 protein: CASTTGGLSYEQYF

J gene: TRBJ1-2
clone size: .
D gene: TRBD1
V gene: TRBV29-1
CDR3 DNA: TGCAGCGTCGGAGACAGGGGGCACCTTGGCTACACCTTC
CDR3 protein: CSVGDRGHLGYTF

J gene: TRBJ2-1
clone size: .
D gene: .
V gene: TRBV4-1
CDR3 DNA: TGCGCCAGCAGCCAACTTAGCCGTGAGCAGTTCTTC
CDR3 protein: CASSQLSREQFF

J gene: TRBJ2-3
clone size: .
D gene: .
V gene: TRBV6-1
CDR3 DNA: TGTGCCAGCAGTGAAGCCAGGGCAGGGTGGGTGAATACGCAGTATTTT
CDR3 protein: CASSEARAGWVNTQYF

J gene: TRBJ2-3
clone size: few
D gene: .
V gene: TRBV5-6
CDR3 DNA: TGTGCCAGCAGCTTGGTTCTCACAGATACGCAGTATTTT
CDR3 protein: CASSLVLTDTQYF

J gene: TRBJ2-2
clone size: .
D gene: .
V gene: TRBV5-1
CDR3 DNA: TGCGCCAGCAGCAGCAGGGTTTCCGGGGAGCTGTTTTTT
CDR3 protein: CASSSRVSGELFF

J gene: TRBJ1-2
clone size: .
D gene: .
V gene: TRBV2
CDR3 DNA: TGTGCCAGCAGGGAGACCTTTACGGGTGGCTACACCTTC
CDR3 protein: CASRETFTGGYTF

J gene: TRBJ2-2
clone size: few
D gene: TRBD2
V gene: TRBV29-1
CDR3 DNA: TGCAGCGTTCCGGGGACTAGCGGGAGTAGTTTGGACACCGGGGAGCTGTTTTTT
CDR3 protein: CSVPGTSGSSLDTGELFF

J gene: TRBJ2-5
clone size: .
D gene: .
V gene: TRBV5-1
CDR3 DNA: TGCGCCAGCAGCTTGGGTGCAGTACAAGAGACCCAGTACTTC
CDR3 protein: CASSLGAVQETQYF

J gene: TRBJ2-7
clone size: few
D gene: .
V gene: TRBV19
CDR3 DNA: TGTGCCAGTAGTACGGGACGGACGGGCTCCTACGAGCAGTACTTC
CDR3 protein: CASSTGRTGSYEQYF

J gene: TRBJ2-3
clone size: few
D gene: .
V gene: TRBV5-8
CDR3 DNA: TGTGCCAGCAGACGGGCCGCGCCCGCAGATACGCAGTATTTT
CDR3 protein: CASRRAAPADTQYF

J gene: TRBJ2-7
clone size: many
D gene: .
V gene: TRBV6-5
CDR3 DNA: TGTGCCAGCAGTTACGACAGCGACTACGAGCAGTACTTC
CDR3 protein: CASSYDSDYEQYF

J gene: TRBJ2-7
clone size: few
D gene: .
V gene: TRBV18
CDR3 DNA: TGTGCCAGCACGTTAGGCAGGGCACCCTACGAGCAGTACTTC
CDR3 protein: CASTLGRAPYEQYF

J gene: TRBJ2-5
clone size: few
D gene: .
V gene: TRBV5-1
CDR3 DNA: TGCGCCAGCACCCTGGGGCAACAGCAAGAGACCCAGTACTTC
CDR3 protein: CASTLGQQQETQYF

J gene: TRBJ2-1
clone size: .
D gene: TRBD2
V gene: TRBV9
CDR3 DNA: TGTGCCAGCAGCGCTTCGGGACTAGCGGGGCTTCATAGCTCCTACAATGAGCAGTTCTTC
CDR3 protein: CASSASGLAGLHSSYNEQFF

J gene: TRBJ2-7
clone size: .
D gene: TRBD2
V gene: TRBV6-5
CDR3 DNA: TGTGCCAGCAGTTACTCGTCTAGCGGGAGCTACGAGCAGTACTTC
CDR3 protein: CASSYSSSGSYEQYF

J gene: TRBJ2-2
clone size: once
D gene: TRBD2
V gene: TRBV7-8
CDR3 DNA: TGTGCCAGCAGTTCACGGACTAGTGGCGCTACTGGGGAGCTGTTTTTT
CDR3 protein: CASSSRTSGATGELFF

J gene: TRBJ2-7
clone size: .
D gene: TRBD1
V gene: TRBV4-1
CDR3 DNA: TGCGCCAGCAGCCAAGAGCCAGGGGGTGCCTACGAGCAGTACTTC
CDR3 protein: CASSQEPGGAYEQYF

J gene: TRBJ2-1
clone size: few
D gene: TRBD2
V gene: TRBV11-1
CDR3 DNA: TGTGCCAGCAGCTTATTGGTACTAGCGGGAAATGAGCAGTTCTTC
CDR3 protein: CASSLLVLAGNEQFF

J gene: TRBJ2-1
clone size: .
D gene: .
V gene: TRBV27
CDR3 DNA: TGTGCCAGCAGTTTAGATGTCCTCTCGGGGAGCGGCCCCTACAATGAGCAGTTCTTC
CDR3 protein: CASSLDVLSGSGPYNEQFF

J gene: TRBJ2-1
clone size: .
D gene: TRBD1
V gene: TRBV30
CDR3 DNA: TGTGCCTGGAGTCGACAGGGGCGAGAGCAGTTCTTC
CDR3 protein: CAWSRQGREQFF

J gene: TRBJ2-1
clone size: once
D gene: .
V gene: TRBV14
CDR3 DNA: TGTGCCAGCAGCCTCCGGGACCTCTGGGCCAATGAGCAGTTCTTC
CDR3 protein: CASSLRDLWANEQFF

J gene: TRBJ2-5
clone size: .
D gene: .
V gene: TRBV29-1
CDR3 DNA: TGCAGCGTTGAAGATCCTGGCACCCAGTACTTC
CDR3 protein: CSVEDPGTQYF

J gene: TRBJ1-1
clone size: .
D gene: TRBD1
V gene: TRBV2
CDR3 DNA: TGTGCCAGCAGTGAGGGGACAGGGGTGAACACTGAAGCTTTCTTT
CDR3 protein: CASSEGTGVNTEAFF

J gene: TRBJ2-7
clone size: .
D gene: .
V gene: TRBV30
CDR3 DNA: TGTGCCTGGAGTGTGACGGCCTACGAGCAGTACTTC
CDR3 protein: CAWSVTAYEQYF

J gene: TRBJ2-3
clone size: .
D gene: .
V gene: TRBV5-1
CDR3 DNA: TGCGCCAGCAGCTTGGACAGAAGCACAGATACGCAGTATTTT
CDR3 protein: CASSLDRSTDTQYF

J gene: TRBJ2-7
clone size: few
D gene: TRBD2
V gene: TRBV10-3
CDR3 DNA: TGTGCCACCTCCATACCAGGAGCGGGGGGGAAGTACGAGCAGTACTTC
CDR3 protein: CATSIPGAGGKYEQYF

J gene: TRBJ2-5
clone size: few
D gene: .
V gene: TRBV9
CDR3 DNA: TGTGCCAGCAGTTCCTACGTTAACCAAGAGACCCAGTACTTC
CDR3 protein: CASSSYVNQETQYF

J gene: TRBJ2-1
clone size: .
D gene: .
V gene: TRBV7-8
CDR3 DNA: TGTGCCAGCAGCTTAGCGTCTAGCAACCCCTACAATGAGCAGTTCTTC
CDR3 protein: CASSLASSNPYNEQFF

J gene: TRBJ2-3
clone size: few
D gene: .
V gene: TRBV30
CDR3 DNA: TGTGCCTGGAGTGGAAGCACAGATACGCAGTATTTT
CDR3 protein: CAWSGSTDTQYF